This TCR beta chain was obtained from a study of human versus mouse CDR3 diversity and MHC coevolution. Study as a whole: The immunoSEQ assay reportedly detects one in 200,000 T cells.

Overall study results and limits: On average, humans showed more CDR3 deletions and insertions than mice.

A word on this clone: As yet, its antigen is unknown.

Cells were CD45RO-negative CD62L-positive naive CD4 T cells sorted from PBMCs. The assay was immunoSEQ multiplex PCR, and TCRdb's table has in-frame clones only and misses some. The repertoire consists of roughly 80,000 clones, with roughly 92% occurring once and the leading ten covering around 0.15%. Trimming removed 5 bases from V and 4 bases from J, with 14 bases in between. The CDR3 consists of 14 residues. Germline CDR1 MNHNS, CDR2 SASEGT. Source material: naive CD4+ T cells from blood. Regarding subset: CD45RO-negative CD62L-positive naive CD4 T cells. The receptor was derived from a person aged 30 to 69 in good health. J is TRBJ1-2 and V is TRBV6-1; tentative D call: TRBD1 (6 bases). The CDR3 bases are TGTGCCAGCAGTTTTACAGGGAGCGCCTATGGCTACACCTTC. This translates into CASSFTGSAYGYTF.